This TCR beta chain was identified in a study of blood T cells in healthy people across ages. As for the study in general: Template switching picked up about one barcoded beta molecule for each two T cells.

The germline V and J ends were trimmed by 4 bases and 3 bases, with 13 bases remaining between them. This CDR3 comprises 15 residues. Germline CDR1 LGHDT, CDR2 YNNKEL (reference sequence). A second PCR, run for roughly 7 to 12 cycles, used a sample-barcoded 5' primer plus a J-beta primer mix. TCRdb reanalysed the 5' RACE reads using MiXCR and keeps one entry per CDR3 protein. The sample consists of about 640,000 distinct CDR3 sequences, approximately 40% of them appearing once. The sample taken for sequencing was blood. This chain connects TRBV3-1 to TRBJ1-5; possible D gene TRBD1, 5 bases. The receptor's source is a man older than 75 in good health. The CDR3: CASSLYGGANQPQHF. The CDR3 DNA sequence: TGTGCCAGCAGCCTTTACGGAGGGGCCAATCAGCCCCAGCATTTT.